This TCR beta chain comes out of a study of cytomegalovirus exposure and HLA in healthy donors (dated 2017 in TCRdb). General notes on the study: An earlier analysis of some 500 of the donors reported roughly 270 Gb of sequence data and roughly 110 million unique TCR beta sequences from 150 million to 200 million T cells. The study was designed to test whether signatures of past pathogen exposure could be identified by cataloging public T cell receptors. A later analysis re-examined previously published TCR beta repertoires from hundreds of donors and added high-resolution HLA genotyping to investigate patterns of TCR occurrence. Both class I and class II loci were covered by HLA typing, at four-digit resolution. Roughly five DR-DQ haplotypes were treated as single units for association and clustering because of strong linkage in the cohort. All discovery cohort repertoires had been generated on a single sequencing platform. Of the 300 to 500 genotyped donors, over 80% were placed in the genetic ancestry cluster associated with self-reported Caucasian donors. High-throughput TCR immunosequencing, statistical association of individual TCRs with disease status, and machine learning were combined to predict cytomegalovirus infection status. Rather than using new phenotypic data, the later analysis identified candidate immune exposures from TCR beta sequences and from how often those sequences occurred across donors. A later genetic analysis used genome-wide SNP genotypes for about 60% of the roughly 700 donors, treating that subset as a discovery cohort. Typing coverage varied by locus: about 620-640 donors for A, B, C, DRB1 and DQB1; 500 to 550 for DQA1; approximately 570 for DPA1; 450 to 480 for DPB1. Across 300 to 400 genotyped donors of the cohort, an average of about 240,000 unique TCR beta nucleotide sequences per donor were sequenced, and roughly 20% of those sequences were non-productive. An early release that covered some 630 HLA-typed donors contained 300 to 350 gigabases of sequencing data and 80 million or so unique TCR sequences. Besides the first cohort of more than 650 subjects, a separate validation cohort made up of some 110 different subjects was used. The T cell repertoires of around 670 subjects were profiled by immunosequencing and related to cytomegalovirus serostatus. To decide whether each TCR beta V gene segment behaved as functional or pseudogenic, an earlier analysis of some 600 of the donors relied on high-throughput TCR beta sequencing. Alongside the repertoire data, information on donor age, sex, ethnicity and CMV serostatus was compiled.

The cohort comprised more than 550 healthy bone marrow donors. At the time of sampling, every cohort member was nominally healthy, though immune exposures that went unrecorded were likely present. The donor tested CMV seronegative and was one of the 352 seronegative cohort members. A peripheral blood sample was collected from each donor, and TCR beta sequencing was performed on peripheral blood mononuclear cells. Genomic DNA was extracted from the blood cell samples with the Qiagen DNeasy Blood Extraction Kit. The library was made by the immunoSEQ multiplex PCR assay. A mixture of 60 forward primers for TCR Vbeta segments and 13 reverse primers for TCR Jbeta segments was used in the multiplex PCR. The CDR3 region of rearranged TCR beta genes was amplified from genomic DNA with a multiplex PCR assay. The amplified TCR beta libraries were sequenced on the Illumina HiSeq System as 87-base-pair reads. As for the original processing: In a later analysis, tens of millions of unique TCR beta chains were counted across the 500 to 850 repertoires, and roughly 10 million of these chains were shared by at least two donors. Raw reads were error-corrected and collapsed into unique sequences by a nearest-neighbor algorithm in which closely related sequences were merged to remove PCR and sequencing errors. V, D and J gene segments were assigned by aligning CDR3 sequences to IMGT reference sequences. Each retained sequence needed at least a six-nucleotide match to both a V gene segment and a J gene segment. A rearrangement was called productive if the CDR3 had no stop codons and remained in frame with V and J, and every other rearrangement was called non-productive. Following IMGT convention, CDR3 was defined as the stretch from the second conserved V-encoded cysteine up to the conserved J-encoded phenylalanine. The earlier analysis of 500 to 650 of the donors excluded any sequence lacking an unambiguous match to a single V gene segment. In an earlier analysis of a few hundred of the donors, a V segment was called functional when productive rearrangements were above 56.7%, and segregating when the standard deviation between donors exceeded 5%. A statistical classification framework was built for diagnosing cytomegalovirus status from the catalog of TCR beta chain sequences. A later analysis assigned V and J genes by comparing TCR nucleotide sequences with IMGT/GENE-DB human TR gene sequences. Using the TCRdist pipeline, a later analysis assigned CDR3 sequences along with most-parsimonious VDJ recombination scenarios. In a later analysis, every TCR beta chain was defined by the combination of its CDR3 amino acid sequence and its V-gene family, and reads without a unique V-gene family were dropped. In a later analysis, around 600 highly shared, low-generation-probability nucleotide sequences were removed to address suspected cross-contamination and a sequencing artifact. A later analysis calculated a clonal expansion index for each public chain from normalized within-repertoire ranks of inferred template counts. Generation probabilities in a later analysis came from a VDJ recombination model fitted to out-of-frame rearrangements, and those results were checked against IGoR. Hypergeometric tests were used in a later analysis to score TCR-TCR, TCR-HLA and TCR-CMV co-occurrence, with a repertoire-size bias correction applied to the TCR pairs. To estimate false discovery rates, a later analysis permuted the HLA or CMV assignments 20 times. In a later analysis, co-occurring TCRs were grouped using DBSCAN, and TCRdist sequence similarity was added for clustering within HLA-allele-positive subsets. Repertoires with fewer than 30,000 or more than 120,000 public chains were left out of co-occurrence clustering, as were a handful of repertoires with anomalous nucleotide sharing. As stored in TCRdb, this immuneACCESS dataset retains in-frame rearrangements with V and J assigned. A fraction of the clones does not appear; measured against another copy, unresolved V genes explain less than half of the discrepancy, and the remainder lacks a known reason. V and J calls and clone size are as listed in that table; D and trimming were resolved from the DNA. Here the sample has about 130,000 clones; roughly three quarters occur a single time. The ten largest clonotypes hold roughly 2% of the sample.

In regard to this clone: It lacks a known antigen. No base quality information exists; no much larger clone differs at one position.

CDR3 length: 15 amino acids, cysteine to phenylalanine. CDR3 DNA only is kept here, 45 bases in frame from base 1. V is trimmed back by 5 bases and J by 8 bases, and the junction contains 9 bases that no gene match accounts for. Via the germline V gene, CDR1 is MNHNS and CDR2 SASEGT. Broader findings and caveats from the paper: Correlated functional status among segregating V segments might be attributable to linkage disequilibrium, but an unknown experimental factor could not be ruled out. According to the authors, the approach could potentially be generalized to other disease states and immunological phenotypes. Broadly in line with IMGT annotations, most TCR beta V segments showed up in productive rearrangements about 90% or about 30% of the time in an earlier analysis of approximately 640 of the donors. Sequencing depth was assumed to be roughly uniform across donors in the presence/absence analyses, though that assumption may not hold. According to a later genetic analysis, donors in an Asian-associated ancestry cluster had fewer N-insertions in productive TCRs than the approximately 710-donor mean. In this cohort, only TCR beta chains were sequenced, and detectable features were limited by the absence of alpha or paired-chain data. For the cohort, immune exposure information was limited to CMV serostatus. An association between a missense DCLRE1C variant and V-gene and J-gene trimming of TCR beta chains was found in a later genetic analysis and replicated in an independent cohort. Because HLA typing was unavailable for some donors at each locus, only the typed subset was used in association tests. A later analysis reported that several top co-occurrence clusters appeared linked to parvovirus B19, influenza, CMV and Epstein-Barr virus. Because counts were too low, roughly 18 rarely observed V segments, including chromosome 9 orphons, were left out of the earlier analysis of 587 of the donors. A later analysis found that most CMV-associated TCR beta chains appeared HLA-restricted, with HLA associations seemingly driven largely by CMV exposure. In a later analysis, 15,000 to 20,000 TCR beta sequences were associated with specific HLA alleles at a false discovery rate of 0.05. In a later analysis, HLA-associated TCR beta chains showed more clonal expansion and lower generation probabilities than non-associated chains that were equally common. A total of about 180 TCR beta chains were listed by the study as associated with cytomegalovirus. In vitro tests confirmed that a few of the cytomegalovirus-associated TCR beta chains recognize cytomegalovirus antigens. A further reported finding was that TCR beta sequences accurately predicted the HLA-A and HLA-B alleles for most subjects in the first cohort. Most TCR sequences were seen in very few donors, while some public TCRs were found in many individuals. In a later analysis, the rate of TCR association differed among HLA loci, with DRB1 alleles having the most associated TCRs and HLA-C alleles having the fewest. Some IMGT-functional V segments, including TRBV6-2 and TRBV6-3, could not be told apart with the 87-base-pair reads, so those segments were excluded. A cluster of highly shared sequence variants was judged likely to represent a technical artifact of the sequencing pipeline. In both the original and validation cohorts, the classifier was reported to diagnose cytomegalovirus status with high specificity and sensitivity. When HLA alleles, especially DR and DQ, strongly co-occurred, attributing TCR associations to individual alleles was difficult.

The specimen was PBMCs. The receptor was derived from a man aged 18 to 29 in good health and CMV-seronegative. This sequence uses TRBV6-1 and TRBJ2-2; 9 nucleotides in the junction match TRBD2. The sequenced DNA: TGTGCCAGCAGTTCTAGCGGGACCGGTGGGGGGGAGCTGTTTTTT. Its protein is CASSSSGTGGGELFF.